The next 29 T cell receptor beta chains were all read from a single sample in a study of Ad26.COV2.S vaccination and SARS-CoV-2 variants. Repertoires were generated with immunoSEQ multiplex PCR, while TCRdb's copy carries only in-frame clones and drops some. The table lists 200,000 to 300,000 clones, about 83% of them singletons, with nearly 3% in the top ten. Treatment specified: approximately 18 received Ad26.COV2.S at low or high dose, single or two shots; 5 received placebo; per-sample allocation not given. Sampling was done on day 63 after the first vaccine or placebo injection. The material sequenced was peripheral blood, taken in a trial of Ad26.COV2.S vaccine versus placebo. The origin of the receptors is a person aged 18-65 years who received the Ad26.COV2.S COVID-19 vaccine or a placebo.

V and J are TRBV7-9 and TRBJ1-5; 7 nucleotides agree with TRBD1. The CDR3 is 14 amino acids. V lost 5 bases, J lost 3 bases, and 4 bases stayed unmatched. Germline loops: CDR1 SEHNR, CDR2 FQNEAQ (reference sequence). CDR3 nucleotide sequence: TGTGCCAGCAGCAGCGGGACAGCCAATCAGCCCCAGCATTTT. It codes for CASSSGTANQPQHF.

The gene calls are TRBV5-4 and TRBJ1-1; TRBD1 is a possible D gene (6 bases). This CDR3 is 15 amino acids long. Germline V gene sequence: CDR1 SGHNT, CDR2 YYREEE (reference sequence). V lost 0 bases to trimming and J lost 5 bases, with 14 bases between them. The DNA for the CDR3 is TGTGCCAGCAGCTTGGCGGGGGGCCCGGGGACTGAAGCTTTCTTT. This translates into CASSLAGGPGTEAFF.

The chain couples TRBV14 to TRBJ2-5; 7 bases align to TRBD2. The trim removed 2 bases at V and 5 bases at J, leaving 8 bases unmatched. Germline V gene data show CDR1 as SGHDN and CDR2 as FVKESK. This CDR3 has 15 residues. The CDR3 DNA sequence: TGTGCCAGCAGCCAAACGGGCGGGAGTGGCGAGACCCAGTACTTC. Protein product: CASSQTGGSGETQYF. Full variable domain (rest looked up from reference TRBV14 and TRBJ2-5): EAGVTQFPSHSVIEKGQTVTLRCDPISGHDNLYWYRRVMGKEIKFLLHFVKESKQDESGMPNNRFLAERTGGTYSTLKVQPAELEDSGVYFCASSQTGGSGETQYFGPGTRLLVL.

A single count supports this clone. The chain joins TRBV7-3 to TRBJ2-6; 13 bases line up with TRBD2. Germline CDR1 and CDR2: SGHTA and FQGTGA. The V gene end was trimmed by 5 bases and the J gene end by 0 bases; junction bases not matched to a gene: 7. The CDR3 extends over 19 amino acids. The CDR3 region has the DNA TGTGCCAGCAGCCTGACTAGCGGGAGGCTTAGCTCTGGGGCCAACGTCCTGACTTTC. Protein product: CASSLTSGRLSSGANVLTF.

This chain links TRBV5-1 with TRBJ1-3; D may be TRBD1 (6 bases). CDR3 length equals 16 residues. Trimming left V 4 bases short and J 0 bases short, with 14 bases between. Germline-derived CDR1 and CDR2 are SGHRS and YFSETQ. The CDR3, as DNA: TGCGCCAGCAGCGAAGCACAGGGCGGCTCTGGAAACACCATATATTTT. Translation gives CASSEAQGGSGNTIYF. Full variable domain (outside the CDR3, taken from reference TRBV5-1 and TRBJ1-3): KAGVTQTPRYLIKTRGQQVTLSCSPISGHRSVSWYQQTPGQGLQFLFEYFSETQRNKGNFPGRFSGRQFSNSRSEMNVSTLELGDSALYLCASSEAQGGSGNTIYFGEGSWLTVV.

V gene TRBV4-2 combines with J gene TRBJ2-1; 8 nucleotides match TRBD2. Germline loops: CDR1 LGHNA, CDR2 YNFKEQ. This CDR3 comprises 12 residues. Trimming removed 4 bases from V and 12 bases from J; junction bases left unmatched: 5. The CDR3, as DNA: TGTGCCAGCAGCCCCAGGCGGGGGGCGCAGTTCTTC. Residues: CASSPRRGAQFF.

The CDR3 sequence is CASSSEGYGYTF. The CDR3, as DNA: TGTGCCAGCAGCTCTGAGGGGTATGGCTACACCTTC. The chain has TRBV11-3 and TRBJ1-2; tentative D call: TRBD1 (5 bases). Germline CDR1 is SGHNT and CDR2 is YENEEA. V lost 4 bases to trimming and J lost 5 bases, with 8 bases between them. The length of the CDR3 is 12 residues. Combining the CDR3 with reference TRBV11-3 and TRBJ1-2 gives the whole variable domain EAGVVQSPRYKIIEKKQPVAFWCNPISGHNTLYWYLQNLGQGPELLIRYENEEAVDDSQLPKDRFSAERLKGVDSTLKIQPAELGDSAVYLCASSSEGYGYTFGSGTRLTVV.

The chain couples TRBV5-5 to TRBJ2-7; the D is unclear. V was clipped by 0 bases and J by 0 bases, with 10 bases between them. The CDR3 is 15 amino acids. Germline V gives CDR1 SGHKS, CDR2 YYEKEE (reference sequence). This CDR3 reads CASSLGLSSSYEQYV. The CDR3 region has the DNA TGTGCCAGCAGCTTGGGACTGTCTAGCTCCTACGAGCAGTACGTC.

The V gene is TRBV6-1, the J gene TRBJ1-6, with unresolved D. There are 19 residues in the CDR3. Per the germline V gene, CDR1 is MNHNS and CDR2 is SASEGT. V lost 1 base and J lost 7, with 23 bases in between. CDR3 protein: CASSEVFIRLKGSNSPLHF. In DNA, the CDR3 is TGTGCCAGCAGTGAAGTTTTTATTCGTTTAAAGGGCTCCAATTCACCCCTCCACTTT.

V is TRBV5-1 and J is TRBJ2-2; TRBD1 matches 12 bases. Trimming took 5 bases from V and 7 from J; bases not matched to a gene: 9. CDR1 is SGHRS and CDR2 is YFSETQ in the germline V gene. The CDR3 runs to 16 residues. CDR3 amino acids: CASRLGDRGRGGELFF. In nucleotides, the CDR3 is TGCGCCAGCAGACTTGGGGACAGGGGGCGCGGCGGGGAGCTGTTTTTT.

The V call is TRBV9, the J call TRBJ1-2, with D uncertain. The germline CDR1 and CDR2 sequences are SGDLS and YYNGEE. V was shortened by 0 bases and J by 0 bases, with 9 bases between the two germline ends. The CDR3 has 15 amino acids. In DNA form, the CDR3 reads TGTGCCAGCAGCGTAGAGGGCGGAGCTAACTATGGCTACACCTTC. Protein product: CASSVEGGANYGYTF. The full variable domain, in which reference TRBV9 and TRBJ1-2 provide the parts outside the CDR3, is DSGVTQTPKHLITATGQRVTLRCSPRSGDLSVYWYQQSLDQGLQFLIQYYNGEERAKGNILERFSAQQFPDLHSELNLSSLELGDSALYFCASSVEGGANYGYTFGSGTRLTVV.

This sequence joins TRBV7-9 and TRBJ2-2; D is undetermined. Trimming removed 5 bases from V and 3 bases from J, with 16 bases in between. The CDR3 consists of 16 residues. Germline V lookup: CDR1 SEHNR, CDR2 FQNEAQ (reference sequence). Here the CDR3 DNA reads TGTGCCAGCAGCCCCGGACGCGGACCTTACACCGGGGAGCTGTTTTTT. Protein product: CASSPGRGPYTGELFF.

This clone was picked up one time. The J gene is TRBJ1-2, the V gene TRBV6-5; D gene uncertain. V lost 3 bases, J lost 8 bases, and 7 bases lay in between. The CDR3 consists of 11 residues. Germline V gives CDR1 MNHEY, CDR2 SVGAGI. CDR3 sequence (DNA): TGTGCCAGCAGTTATCTGGGAGGCTACACCTTC. It encodes CASSYLGGYTF.

The chain recombines TRBV10-1 with TRBJ1-2; no clear D gene. V was shortened by 10 bases and J by 1 base, with 16 bases between the two germline ends. The CDR3 totals 14 residues. Germline CDR1 reads WNHNN; CDR2 reads SYGVQD (reference sequence). The DNA of the CDR3 is TGCGCCACTCTAACCCGACGCAGTAACTATGGCTACACCTTC. Translated, it gives CATLTRRSNYGYTF.

J is TRBJ2-5 and V is TRBV7-2; 8 bases line up with TRBD1. Germline CDR1 is SGHTA and CDR2 is FQGNSA. This CDR3 contains 14 residues. Unmatched junction bases numbered 9, after V lost 5 bases and J lost 7 bases. This CDR3 reads CASSPRTGFLTQYF. CDR3 nucleotide sequence: TGTGCCAGCAGCCCAAGGACAGGGTTCTTGACCCAGTACTTC.

In this sample, this clone turned up once. The chain has TRBV4-3 and TRBJ2-1; TRBD2 aligns across 7 bases. Germline V CDR1 and CDR2: LGHNA, YSLEER. Germline trimming cut 3 bases from V and 9 bases from J; bases unmatched to any gene: 11. CDR3 size: 15 residues. For the CDR3, the DNA is TGCGCCAGCAGCCAGATTCCAGCGGGGCCGGCTGAGCAGTTCTTC. Protein sequence: CASSQIPAGPAEQFF.

The chain employs TRBV20-1 and TRBJ2-1; 11 bases match TRBD2. The germline V gene encodes CDR1 DFQATT and CDR2 SNEGSKA (reference sequence). Unmatched junction bases numbered 8, after V lost 3 bases and J lost 10 bases. This CDR3 is 14 amino acids long. The CDR3 nucleotides are TGCAGTGCTAGTAGCGGGGGGGCGATAGGGGAGCAGTTCTTC. This sequence encodes CSASSGGAIGEQFF.

The CDR3 reads CSTLDTEAFF. CDR3 coding DNA: TGCAGCACCTTGGACACTGAAGCTTTCTTT. The chain uses TRBV29-1 and TRBJ1-1, with D hard to call. CDR1 and CDR2 (germline): SQVTM, ANQGSEA. This CDR3 is 10 amino acids long. V shed 8 bases and J shed 3 bases, with 7 bases lying between them.

The count of this clone is one. The gene calls are TRBV6-5 and TRBJ2-3, with 10 bases identical to TRBD2. The CDR3 is 14 amino acids. CDR1 MNHEY and CDR2 SVGAGI come from the germline V gene. After removal of 10 bases from V and 0 bases from J, the junction contained 4 bases not matched to a gene. CDR3 DNA sequence: TGTGCCACCGGAGCGGGGGGGAGCACAGATACGCAGTATTTT. Encoded protein: CATGAGGSTDTQYF.

The chain uses TRBV11-3 and TRBJ2-2; D gene ambiguous. Germline V gives CDR1 SGHNT, CDR2 YENEEA. Trimming took 1 base from V and 4 from J, leaving 13 bases between them. The CDR3 spans 16 residues. DNA of the CDR3: TGTGCCAGCAGCTTAGGGCCCATGATTACCACCGGGGAGCTGTTTTTT. Translating it yields CASSLGPMITTGELFF.

This clone was found once. V is TRBV4-1 and J is TRBJ2-1, with 8 bases aligning to TRBD2. V lost 4 bases to trimming and J lost 9 bases; unmatched junction nucleotides: 17. The germline V gene has CDR1 MGHRA and CDR2 YSYEKL. The CDR3 is 17 residues long. In nucleotides, the CDR3 is TGCGCCAGCAGCCTATACCCTCCGGGACTAGATCAGGGTGAGCAGTTCTTC. Protein sequence: CASSLYPPGLDQGEQFF.

V is TRBV7-3 and J is TRBJ2-2; D is unresolved. V was pared by 2 bases and J by 8 bases, with 12 bases between. The CDR3 has 14 residues. Germline V lookup: CDR1 SGHTA, CDR2 FQGTGA. CDR3 nucleotides: TGTGCCAGCAGCTTAGTCCCGTCTTTGGGGGAGCTGTTTTTT. Encoded protein: CASSLVPSLGELFF.

The chain couples TRBV4-2 to TRBJ2-1; 7 bases match TRBD1. This CDR3 is built from 17 residues. The germline CDR1 and CDR2 sequences are LGHNA and YNFKEQ. Trimming removed 0 bases from V and 7 bases from J; junction bases left unmatched: 12. This CDR3 reads CASSQDIYRDSKNEQFF. CDR3 DNA: TGTGCCAGCAGCCAAGACATCTATAGGGACAGTAAGAATGAGCAGTTCTTC.

The chain uses TRBV29-1 and TRBJ1-3; D is ambiguous. This CDR3 is built from 12 residues. Trimming shortened V by 4 bases and J by 2 bases, and 6 bases separated the two germline ends. Per germline, CDR1 SQVTM and CDR2 ANQGSEA. The CDR3 spells CSVVVAGNTIYF. The CDR3 DNA sequence: TGCAGCGTTGTGGTAGCTGGAAACACCATATATTTT.

The chain has TRBV15 and TRBJ2-1, with 8 positions matching TRBD1. With V trimmed by 4 bases and J by 9 bases, 8 bases remained unmatched. The CDR3 length is 14 residues. Per the germline V gene, CDR1 is LNHNV and CDR2 is YYDKDF (reference sequence). CDR3 loop: CATSIHRGMGEQFF. DNA of the CDR3: TGTGCCACCAGCATTCACAGGGGGATGGGTGAGCAGTTCTTC. The variable domain in full, with the rest retrieved from reference TRBV15 and TRBJ2-1, is DAMVIQNPRYQVTQFGKPVTLSCSQTLNHNVMYWYQQKSSQAPKLLFHYYDKDFNNEADTPDNFQSRRPNTSFCFLDIRSPGLGDTAMYLCATSIHRGMGEQFFGPGTRLTVL.

This chain joins TRBV5-5 and TRBJ1-5; D is ambiguous. V lost 3 bases to trimming and J lost 1 base, with 14 bases between them. The CDR3 length is 16 residues. Germline CDR1 is SGHKS and CDR2 is YYEKEE (reference sequence). CDR3 region: CASSWSGVVSNQPQHF. The DNA for the CDR3 is TGTGCCAGCAGCTGGAGTGGGGTAGTCAGCAATCAGCCCCAGCATTTT. Full variable domain (rest looked up from reference TRBV5-5 and TRBJ1-5): DAGVTQSPTHLIKTRGQQVTLRCSPISGHKSVSWYQQVLGQGPQFIFQYYEKEERGRGNFPDRFSARQFPNYSSELNVNALLLGDSALYLCASSWSGVVSNQPQHFGDGTRLSIL.

V gene TRBV5-1 combines with J gene TRBJ2-5; D is perhaps TRBD1 or TRBD2 (6 bases each). Trimming left V 3 bases short and J 4 bases short, with 13 bases between. Germline values: CDR1 SGHRS, CDR2 YFSETQ. This CDR3 contains 14 residues. CDR3: CASSSGAMGETQYF. The CDR3 DNA reads as TGCGCCAGCAGCTCGGGGGCGATGGGAGAGACCCAGTACTTC.

In DNA form, the CDR3 reads TGTGCCAGCAGCTTAGTTTTGAACTATGGCTACACCTTC. Translation gives CASSLVLNYGYTF. The genes are TRBV11-2 and TRBJ1-2; D is unclear. This CDR3 contains 13 residues. V lost 1 base to trimming and J lost 2 bases, with 5 bases between them. The germline CDR1 and CDR2 sequences are SGHAT and FQNNGV.

The CDR3, as DNA: TGTGCCAGCAGCCGGGACGGTCCTAACACCGGGGAGCTGTTTTTT. This translates into CASSRDGPNTGELFF. The genes are TRBV7-9 and TRBJ2-2; D may be TRBD1 or TRBD2 (5 bases each). Deletions cut 5 bases from V and 2 bases from J, with 12 bases between. Germline CDR1 and CDR2: SEHNR and FQNEAQ (reference sequence). The CDR3 length is 15 residues.